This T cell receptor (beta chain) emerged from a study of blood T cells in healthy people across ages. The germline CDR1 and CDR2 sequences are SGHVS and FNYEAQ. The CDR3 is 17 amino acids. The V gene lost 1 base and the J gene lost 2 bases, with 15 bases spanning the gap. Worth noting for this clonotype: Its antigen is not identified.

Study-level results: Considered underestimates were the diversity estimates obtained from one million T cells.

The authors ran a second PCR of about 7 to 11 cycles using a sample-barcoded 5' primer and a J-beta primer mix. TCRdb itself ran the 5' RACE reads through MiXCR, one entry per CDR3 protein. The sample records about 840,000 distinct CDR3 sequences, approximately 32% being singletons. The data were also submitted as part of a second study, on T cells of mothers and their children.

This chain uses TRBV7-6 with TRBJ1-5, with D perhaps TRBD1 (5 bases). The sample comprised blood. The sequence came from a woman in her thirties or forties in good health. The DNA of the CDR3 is TGTGCCAGCAGCTTAGGCAGGGCCCCAGGAGGCAATCAGCCCCAGCATTTT. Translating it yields CASSLGRAPGGNQPQHF.